Listed below are T cell receptor beta chains from one sample, sequenced in a study of breast tumors, draining lymph nodes, adjacent tissues. Using its own MiXCR run on the multiplex PCR reads, TCRdb lists one record per CDR3 protein. The sample contains about 140,000 distinct CDR3 sequences, around a third of which appear only once. Sequencing was done on a sample of axillary lymph node tissue. Receptors were obtained from a female donor with breast cancer. Some clones in this sample may be carry-over from other donors' samples. CDR3s include the opening cysteine and the closing phenylalanine or tryptophan. The D gene is left open where the match is weak. Part of the rows lack a size; the others show once, few, many or a class for expanded clones.

>TRBV5-1|many|TRBJ2-1|TRBD2
TGCGCCAGCAGCTCGACTAGCGGGGTGGATGAGCAGTTCTTC
CASSSTSGVDEQFF
>TRBV18|many|TRBJ1-2|TRBD1
TGTGCCAGCTCACCACCCAAATCGACAGGGCATGGCTACACCTTC
CASSPPKSTGHGYTF
>TRBV28|many|TRBJ2-7|NA
TGTGCCAGCAGCTCCGTGGCGGGTTCAAACGAGCAGTACTTC
CASSSVAGSNEQYF
>TRBV28|few|TRBJ2-3|TRBD2
TGTGCCAGCAGTTTAGGGACTAGCGGGGGGGGTGATACGCAGTATTTT
CASSLGTSGGGDTQYF
>TRBV29-1|many|TRBJ2-1|NA
TGCAGCGTTGAGGGGGACAGACTAGCTGAGCAGTTCTTC
CSVEGDRLAEQFF
>TRBV7-2|many|TRBJ1-5|NA
TGTGCCAGCAGCTTAAAGTGGGGTCAGCCCCAGCATTTT
CASSLKWGQPQHF
>TRBV19|NA|TRBJ2-3|TRBD2
TGTGCCAGTTCTAGCGGGGGAAAGGTTGCGCAGTATTTT
CASSSGGKVAQYF
>TRBV7-9|many|TRBJ2-3|TRBD2
TGTGCCAGCAGCTTAGGGGGAGGGCCGTGGTATTTT
CASSLGGGPWYF
>TRBV19|many|TRBJ2-2|NA
TGTGCCAGTAGTCAGGGGCAGACCGGGGAGCTGTTTTTT
CASSQGQTGELFF
>TRBV7-2|NA|TRBJ1-6|NA
TGTGCCAGCAGCTTTAACGTCTTAATGGCACCCCTCCACTTT
CASSFNVLMAPLHF
>TRBV6-5|many|TRBJ1-6|NA
TGTGCCAGCACCCGGCGGGGGGATTCACCCCTCCACTTT
CASTRRGDSPLHF